This T cell receptor beta chain was identified in a study of CD8 T cells in ankylosing spondylitis. Whole-study findings and limits: There was a TCR beta motif, made of several highly homologous variants, that appeared characteristic of ankylosing spondylitis blood. The clones that were linked to disease were reported to be significantly enriched in matched synovial fluid samples from ankylosing spondylitis patients.

The table lists this clonotype with many counts. The antigen is unknown. Quantitative 5'-RACE with molecular barcodes produced the TCR beta libraries. MiXCR, applied by TCRdb to the 5' RACE reads, yields one record per CDR3 protein. The sample has more than 300,000 distinct CDR3 sequences; approximately 8.2% are singletons. This CDR3 is 14 amino acids long. CDR1 is SGHRS and CDR2 is YFSETQ in the germline V gene. Trimming took 4 bases from V and 4 from J, leaving 12 bases between them. The receptor was isolated from a male donor with ankylosing spondylitis. V is TRBV5-1 and J is TRBJ2-1, with a tentative D call TRBD2 (5 bases). Source material: blood, either unsorted or a sorted T cell fraction (not recorded which). The DNA of the CDR3 is TGCGCCAGCAGCCTTTGGACGGGGTACAATGAGCAGTTCTTC. Protein sequence: CASSLWTGYNEQFF.